The subject of this entry is one TCR beta chain. Its specificity is unknown. These data are taken from a study of regulatory T cells in long-lasting Graves disease. General observations from the study: Patients with persistent disease showed a bias toward TRBV28, TRBJ1-2 and TRBJ2-5. Having few samples may have compromised the accuracy.

Indicated time point: persistent/refractory GD, antithyroid drugs over 5 years with positive TRAb. PBMC RNA served as the TCR library source. Per germline, CDR1 DFQATT and CDR2 SNEGSKA (reference sequence). The CDR3 is 15 amino acids. Trimming shortened V by 1 base and J by 6 bases, and 15 bases separated the two germline ends. For TCR beta, libraries came from iRepertoire HTBI primers and Arm-PCR of CDR3 regions. MiXCR, run by TCRdb on the multiplex PCR reads, gives a single entry per CDR3 protein. Counted here are 360,000 or so distinct CDR3 sequences, approximately 25% occurring once; the ten biggest clones make up around 30%.

Here the sequenced sample was peripheral blood mononuclear cells (PBMCs), taken when the disease was refractory, from a patient treated with antithyroid drugs. The chain employs TRBV20-1 and TRBJ2-2, with D possibly being TRBD1 (5 bases). This clonotype was sampled from a woman aged 40 to 50 with Graves disease. Here the CDR3 reads CSARVAGIVSGELFF. The CDR3 region has the DNA TGCAGTGCTAGAGTGGCAGGGATAGTGTCCGGGGAGCTGTTTTTT.